This T cell receptor beta chain appears in the sequencing data of a study of PD-1 blockade in classical Hodgkin lymphoma. Study findings and constraints: Lower baseline TCR diversity was reported for newly diagnosed patients than for healthy donors.

The protocol was immunoSEQ multiplex PCR, while the TCRdb copy is restricted to in-frame clones and leaves out a portion. Of 15,000 to 20,000 clones detected, roughly 90% appear once; the ten largest clones hold around 3.9%. In this sample, this clone turned up a few times. Its target is not known. The sample's time point: newly diagnosed, previously untreated cHL patient sample. Trimming took 9 bases from V and 1 from J, leaving 12 bases between them. The germline V gene encodes CDR1 SNHLY and CDR2 FYNNEI. There are 14 residues in the CDR3. The chain uses TRBV2 and TRBJ2-2; TRBD2 is a possible D gene (6 bases). The TCR comes from a human donor with classical Hodgkin lymphoma. The specimen sequenced was peripheral blood mononuclear cells (PBMCs). CDR3 sequence: CARLSGENTGELFF. CDR3 in DNA: TGTGCCAGACTTAGCGGAGAGAACACCGGGGAGCTGTTTTTT.